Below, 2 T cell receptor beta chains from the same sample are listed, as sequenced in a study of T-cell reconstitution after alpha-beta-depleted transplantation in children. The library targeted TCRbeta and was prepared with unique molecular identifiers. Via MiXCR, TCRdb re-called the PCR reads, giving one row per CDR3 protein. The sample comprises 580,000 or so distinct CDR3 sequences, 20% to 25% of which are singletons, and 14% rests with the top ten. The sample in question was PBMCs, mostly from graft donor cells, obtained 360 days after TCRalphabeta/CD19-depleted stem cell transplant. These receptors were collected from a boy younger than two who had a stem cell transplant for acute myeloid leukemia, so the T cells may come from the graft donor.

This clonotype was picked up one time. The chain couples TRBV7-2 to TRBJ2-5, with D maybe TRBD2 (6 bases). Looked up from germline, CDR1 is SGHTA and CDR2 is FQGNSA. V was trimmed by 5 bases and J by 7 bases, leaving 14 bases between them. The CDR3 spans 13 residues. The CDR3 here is CASSTAGLRTQYF. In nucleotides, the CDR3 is TGTGCCAGCAGCACGGCCGGACTACGGACCCAGTACTTC.

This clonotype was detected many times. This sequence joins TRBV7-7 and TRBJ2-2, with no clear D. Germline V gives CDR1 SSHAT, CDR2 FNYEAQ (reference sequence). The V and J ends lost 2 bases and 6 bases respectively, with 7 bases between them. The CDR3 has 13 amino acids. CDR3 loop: CASSLTSSGELFF. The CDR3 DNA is TGTGCCAGCAGCTTAACCTCCTCCGGGGAGCTGTTTTTT.